Listed below are T cell receptor beta chains from one sample, sequenced in a study of blood T cell repertoires in COVID-19. The table came from immunoSEQ multiplex PCR; TCRdb's copy has only in-frame clones and leaves some out. The top ten clones hold roughly 10% of a sample with roughly 220,000 clones, 70% to 90% of them seen once. The sequencing sample was made of peripheral blood. The origin of the receptors is a woman between 50 and 59 years old with COVID-19, enrolled during active disease. Both conserved end residues are part of each CDR3. The D gene is left open where the match is weak. Part of the rows lack a size; the others show once, few, many or a class for expanded clones.

v_call	clone_size	d_call	j_call	cdr3_nt	cdr3_aa
TRBV19	NA	NA	TRBJ2-1	TGTGCCAGTAGTATGCAGCGGGTCCCGGGAGAGCAGTTCTTC	CASSMQRVPGEQFF
TRBV5-3	NA	NA	TRBJ1-6	TGTGCCAGAAGCTTCCCCAGTCGCACCTATAATTCACCCCTCCACTTT	CARSFPSRTYNSPLHF
TRBV3-1/TRBV3-2	NA	TRBD1	TRBJ1-4	TGTGCCAGCAGCCAATGGACAGGGGGGCATGAAAAACTGTTTTTT	CASSQWTGGHEKLFF
TRBV28	once	TRBD1	TRBJ1-2	TGTGCCAGCAGCCCGCAGGGGGCCAGGGAACATGGCTACACCTTC	CASSPQGAREHGYTF
TRBV20-1	NA	NA	TRBJ1-1	TGCAGTGCTAGTCCAGTTGGTACTGAAGCTTTCTTT	CSASPVGTEAFF
TRBV10-2	NA	TRBD2	TRBJ2-3	TGCGCCAGCAGTGCGACTAGCGGGGGGGCCGGCACAGATACGCAGTATTTT	CASSATSGGAGTDTQYF
TRBV6-5	NA	NA	TRBJ1-3	TGTGCCAGCAGTTACTCGAGGAGCAACTCTGGAAACACCATATATTTT	CASSYSRSNSGNTIYF
TRBV18	NA	NA	TRBJ1-5	TGTGCCAGCTCACGGCTTTTTAATCAGCCCCAGCATTTT	CASSRLFNQPQHF
TRBV7-8	NA	NA	TRBJ1-2	TGTGCCAGCAGCTCCGACTATGGCTACACCTTC	CASSSDYGYTF
TRBV5-1	NA	NA	TRBJ2-3	TGCGCCAGCAGCTTGGCCCCCGGCACAGATACGCAGTATTTT	CASSLAPGTDTQYF
TRBV5-1	NA	TRBD2	TRBJ2-5	TGCGCCAGCAGCCCAGAGCGGGGAGACCAAGAGACCCAGTACTTC	CASSPERGDQETQYF
TRBV27	NA	NA	TRBJ1-1	TGTGCCAGCAGTCTACAACTACCGACAGGATTGAACACTGAAGCTTTCTTT	CASSLQLPTGLNTEAFF
TRBV11-1	few	NA	TRBJ1-1	TGTGCCAGCAGCTTGGGAGAAACTGAAGCTTTCTTT	CASSLGETEAFF
TRBV4-1	few	TRBD1	TRBJ1-5	TGCGCCAGCAGCCACGGACAGGGGTACAATCAGCCCCAGCATTTT	CASSHGQGYNQPQHF
TRBV11-3	few	NA	TRBJ1-6	TGTGCCAGCAGCTTAGATGTAGCTTCACCCCTCCACTTT	CASSLDVASPLHF
TRBV19	NA	NA	TRBJ1-4	TGTGCCAGTAGAGCAGGAGAAAAACTGTTTTTT	CASRAGEKLFF
TRBV25-1	NA	TRBD1	TRBJ1-1	TGTGCCAGCAGTGATTCAGGGGGCGCGAGCACTGAAGCTTTCTTT	CASSDSGGASTEAFF
TRBV28	NA	NA	TRBJ2-1	TGTGCCAGCAGCCGACAGTTCAATGAGCAGTTCTTC	CASSRQFNEQFF
TRBV7-2	NA	NA	TRBJ2-3	TGTGCCAGCAGCTTCGGACAGTCTGATACGCAGTATTTT	CASSFGQSDTQYF
TRBV9	NA	TRBD1	TRBJ1-6	TGTGCCAGCAGCTCGGGACAGGCGAATTCACCCCTCCACTTT	CASSSGQANSPLHF
TRBV6-5	once	NA	TRBJ2-6	TGTGCCAGTGCCCCGACAGAGTCTGGGGCCAACGTCCTGACTTTC	CASAPTESGANVLTF
TRBV2	NA	NA	TRBJ2-7	TGTGCCAGCAGTGGACTCCTAAGCTCCTACGAGCAGTACTTC	CASSGLLSSYEQYF
TRBV27	NA	TRBD2	TRBJ2-3	TGTGCCAGCAGATTTACCGGGACTAGCGTTGCAGATACGCAGTATTTT	CASRFTGTSVADTQYF
TRBV7-2	NA	TRBD1	TRBJ2-3	TGTGCCAGCAGCGTGGACAGGGGCCCAGATACGCAGTATTTT	CASSVDRGPDTQYF
TRBV7-2	few	NA	TRBJ1-2	TGTGCCAGCACCCCGGGAGGGCCCGGTTATAGTGGCTACACCTTC	CASTPGGPGYSGYTF
TRBV15	NA	NA	TRBJ1-3	TGTGCCACCAGCAGAGATCGCCAGGGATCTGGAAACACCATATATTTT	CATSRDRQGSGNTIYF
TRBV10-3	many	NA	TRBJ1-5	TGTGCCATCAGTGAGGGTCGAGATAGCAATCAGCCCCAGCATTTT	CAISEGRDSNQPQHF
TRBV5-5	few	NA	TRBJ2-2	TGTGCCAGCAGCCCCGCGAGGGGGTCCGGCGGGGAGCTGTTTTTT	CASSPARGSGGELFF
TRBV19	NA	NA	TRBJ2-2	TGTGCCAGTAGTAACCCACTTAGTACTTCGAACACCGGGGAGCTGTTTTTT	CASSNPLSTSNTGELFF
TRBV5-6	NA	NA	TRBJ1-2	TGTGCCAGCAGCTTGATGGCGACAGCTATCTATGGCTACACCTTC	CASSLMATAIYGYTF
TRBV9	many	NA	TRBJ2-1	TGTGCCAGCAGCGTAGGTAGCTTCAATGAGCAGTTCTTC	CASSVGSFNEQFF
TRBV11-2	NA	NA	TRBJ2-3	TGTGCCAGCAGCCCCCTGGGCTACACAGATACGCAGTATTTT	CASSPLGYTDTQYF
TRBV19	NA	TRBD1	TRBJ1-2	TGTGCCAGTAGTATAGGAGGACAGGGTACGACTTTC	CASSIGGQGTTF
TRBV4-3	NA	NA	TRBJ2-7	TGCGCCAGCAGCCAAGATGCGGCAGGGGTCTCCTACGAGCAGTACTTC	CASSQDAAGVSYEQYF
TRBV7-2	NA	TRBD2	TRBJ2-3	TGTGCCAGCAGCAGCGGGGGGTCAGATACGCAGTATTTT	CASSSGGSDTQYF
TRBV4-1	once	NA	TRBJ1-2	TGCGCCAGCAGCCATCACCTCCCGGGGGACGGTCAGGGCTACACCTTC	CASSHHLPGDGQGYTF
TRBV7-3	NA	TRBD2	TRBJ2-1	TGTGCCAGCAGCCTTGCTAGCGGGGGAGGTGAGCAGTTCTTC	CASSLASGGGEQFF
TRBV28	NA	TRBD1	TRBJ1-3	TGTGCCAGCAGGATGAGAGGGGGCGGGTTTGGAAACACCATATATTTT	CASRMRGGGFGNTIYF
TRBV10-3	NA	NA	TRBJ1-3	TGTGCCATCAGTGATATGGGCAGGGCCCCTGGAAACACCATATATTTT	CAISDMGRAPGNTIYF
TRBV19	NA	NA	TRBJ1-3	TGTGCCAGTAGTATGGGGGGGTCCTCTGGAAACACCATATATTTT	CASSMGGSSGNTIYF
TRBV7-8	few	NA	TRBJ1-5	TGTGCCAGCAGCGCCTTCAGGGCGGGAGGTAACAATCAGCCCCAGCATTTT	CASSAFRAGGNNQPQHF
TRBV10-3	NA	TRBD1	TRBJ2-4	TGTGCCATCAGTGACAGGGGGCGAAAAAACATTCAGTACTTC	CAISDRGRKNIQYF
TRBV10-3	NA	NA	TRBJ2-7	TGTGCCATCAAAGGCTACGGAGGGTCATACGAGCAGTACTTC	CAIKGYGGSYEQYF
TRBV2	NA	TRBD1	TRBJ2-1	TGTGCCAGCAGTGAGAATAACAGGGGCAATGAGCAGTTCTTC	CASSENNRGNEQFF
TRBV5-6	once	NA	TRBJ1-4	TGTGCCAGCAGCTTTTCGGGGACGAGGGAGGTAGAAAAACTGTTTTTT	CASSFSGTREVEKLFF
TRBV5-6	many	NA	TRBJ1-2	TGTGCCAGCAGCTCGCCGCTAACAGGGACACTCAACTATGGCTACACCTTC	CASSSPLTGTLNYGYTF
TRBV27	NA	NA	TRBJ2-2	TGTGCCAGCAGTCGTAGGGCCAGCGGAGGGGCCGGGGAGCTGTTTTTT	CASSRRASGGAGELFF
TRBV18	NA	TRBD1	TRBJ2-3	TGTGCCAGCTCACCACGGACAGGGGTGGCAGATACGCAGTATTTT	CASSPRTGVADTQYF
TRBV10-1	once	TRBD2	TRBJ2-1	TGCGCCAGCGGGACAGTAGCGGGGGGATCCTACAATGAGCAGTTCTTC	CASGTVAGGSYNEQFF
TRBV27	NA	NA	TRBJ1-5	TGTGCCAGCAGTTCGCAGGGCAGGGGCGACGGCAATCAGCCCCAGCATTTT	CASSSQGRGDGNQPQHF
TRBV27	NA	TRBD1	TRBJ1-2	TGTGCCAGCAGTTCAACCGGGACAGTTTATGGCTACACCTTC	CASSSTGTVYGYTF
TRBV27	NA	NA	TRBJ2-7	TGTGCCAGCAGTCCGACCCCCCCAGGGCCCCTCCCCTCCTACGAGCAGTACTTC	CASSPTPPGPLPSYEQYF
TRBV5-1	NA	NA	TRBJ2-2	TGCGCCAGCAGCCTTGCCGGGGGTTGGGAGCTGTTTTTT	CASSLAGGWELFF
TRBV5-1	NA	TRBD2	TRBJ2-3	TGCGCCAGCAGCTTGGTTGGGACTAGCGGGGCAGATACGCAGTATTTT	CASSLVGTSGADTQYF
TRBV11-1	NA	TRBD2	TRBJ2-3	TGTGCCAGCAGCTCCAGACTAGCGGGGAGCACAGATACGCAGTATTTT	CASSSRLAGSTDTQYF
TRBV5-6	NA	NA	TRBJ1-4	TGTGCCAGCATTTCCAGGGCAACGCGCACTAATGAAAAACTGTTTTTT	CASISRATRTNEKLFF
TRBV6-1	NA	TRBD2	TRBJ2-2	TGTGCCAGCAGTGAACCGGGACTAGCTAACACCGGGGAGCTGTTTTTT	CASSEPGLANTGELFF